This is a list of T cell receptor beta chains from one sample in a study of T cell repertoires in cytomegalovirus infection. TCRdb redid the calling of the reads with MiXCR, one entry per CDR3 protein. The sample shows over 450,000 distinct CDR3 sequences, about 10% of them seen only once. Input material: PBMCs. These receptors came from a human donor in good health (CMV status not recorded). Some clones in this sample may be carry-over from other donors' samples. Each CDR3 is given with its conserved first and last residue. D genes are given only for firm matches. Only some rows state a clone size, as once, few, many or a class for expanded clones.

NA	TRBJ2-6	TRBV5-6	NA	TGTGCCAGCAGCTTGGTAGTACCGCTTTCAACTCCCCCTGGGGCCAACGTCCTGACTTTC	CASSLVVPLSTPPGANVLTF
many	TRBJ2-1	TRBV20-1	TRBD2	TGCAGTGCCCGGACTAGCGGGATCTCCTACAATGAGCAGTTCTTC	CSARTSGISYNEQFF
few	TRBJ2-2	TRBV4-1	NA	TGCGCCAGCAGCCAAGAAGTGGGGGACACCGGGGAGCTGTTTTTT	CASSQEVGDTGELFF
many	TRBJ2-6	TRBV12-3/TRBV12-4	NA	TGTGCCAGCACCACCCCTGGGGCCAACGTCCTGACTTTC	CASTTPGANVLTF
many	TRBJ2-1	TRBV12-3/TRBV12-4	NA	TGTGCCAGCAGTTTAGGGGACACCTCGTTCTTC	CASSLGDTSFF
many	TRBJ2-7	TRBV6-2/TRBV6-3	TRBD2	TGTGCCAGCACCGGACTAGTGAGGTACGAGCAGTACTTC	CASTGLVRYEQYF
many	TRBJ2-7	TRBV7-2	NA	TGTGCCAGCAGCCGGGTGAGCGGTAGCTCCTACGAGCAGTACTTC	CASSRVSGSSYEQYF
few	TRBJ2-1	TRBV4-2	NA	TGTGCCAGCAGCCAAGATATTTCGACCCCAGGGTGCTTC	CASSQDISTPGCF
few	TRBJ2-7	TRBV6-5	NA	TGTGCCAGCAGTGCGGACGCCTCCTACGAGCAGTACTTC	CASSADASYEQYF
few	TRBJ1-6	TRBV6-5	NA	TGTGCCAGCAGACCACCTAACTCACCCCTCCACTTT	CASRPPNSPLHF
many	TRBJ2-1	TRBV7-2	TRBD2	TGTGCCAGCAGCTTCGGGGGGGGAGGGAGCGGGGGGGAGCAGTTCTTC	CASSFGGGGSGGEQFF
many	TRBJ2-2	TRBV7-9	NA	TGTGCCAGCAGCCTAGAACTAGGGTACACCGGGGAGCTGTTTTTT	CASSLELGYTGELFF
few	TRBJ2-2	TRBV27	TRBD2	TGTGCCAGCAAGCAAGCGGGGGGGTTGACCGGGGAGCTGTTTTTT	CASKQAGGLTGELFF
many	TRBJ1-5	TRBV4-1	NA	TGCGCCAGCAGCCAAGATCTAGGGAGTGCAGGGCTTCGCAATCAGCCCCAGCATTTT	CASSQDLGSAGLRNQPQHF
NA	TRBJ1-1	TRBV12-5	NA	TGTGCTAGTGGTTTGTTCCCAATGAGGGTCACTGAAGCTTTCTTT	CASGLFPMRVTEAFF
many	TRBJ2-3	TRBV14	NA	TGTGCCAGCAGCCAAGATGGGCAATGGGGGGGCCGGGGAGATACGCAGTATTTT	CASSQDGQWGGRGDTQYF
many	TRBJ1-1	TRBV19	NA	TGTGCCAGTAGTATAATCGGGTTGGACACTGAAGCTTTCTTT	CASSIIGLDTEAFF
many	TRBJ2-5	TRBV5-6	TRBD1	TGTGCCAGCAGCCTCGGGACAGGGGTTCCCCATTCAGTAGAGACCCAGTACTTC	CASSLGTGVPHSVETQYF
few	TRBJ1-2	TRBV12-3/TRBV12-4	NA	TGTGCCAGCAGTTTAAAGGGGTATAACTATGGCTACACCTTC	CASSLKGYNYGYTF
many	TRBJ1-2	TRBV7-2	TRBD1	TGTGCCAGCAGCTTAGGACAGGGTTTTAACTATGGCTACACCTTC	CASSLGQGFNYGYTF
many	TRBJ2-7	TRBV7-8	NA	TGTGCCAGCAGCTACACCAGGGGTGTGATGAACGAGCAGTACTTC	CASSYTRGVMNEQYF
NA	TRBJ1-1	TRBV20-1	NA	TGCAGTGCTAGGTTGGGGGGTAACACTGAAGCTTTCTTT	CSARLGGNTEAFF
many	TRBJ2-2	TRBV12-3/TRBV12-4	NA	TGTGCCAGCACCCGGACAACCTTGAACACCGGGGAGCTGTTTTTT	CASTRTTLNTGELFF
NA	TRBJ2-7	TRBV28	TRBD2	TGTGCCAGCAGACTTAGCGGGAGCTCCTACGAGCAGTACTTC	CASRLSGSSYEQYF
many	TRBJ2-5	TRBV6-5	NA	TGTGCCAGCAGTTACGCACCTTTGGGGGGCTCGACCCAGTACTTC	CASSYAPLGGSTQYF
many	TRBJ1-1	TRBV10-3	NA	TGTGCCATCAGACAGGGCAACACTGAAGCTTTCTTT	CAIRQGNTEAFF
few	TRBJ2-7	TRBV11-1	NA	TGTGCCAGCAGCTTAGGTCTGAGTGCCGAGCAGTACTTC	CASSLGLSAEQYF
many	TRBJ2-5	TRBV7-3	NA	TGTGCCAGCAGCTTAGAGGCAGACCAAGAGACCCAGTACTTC	CASSLEADQETQYF
NA	TRBJ2-1	TRBV9	NA	TGTGCCAGCAGCGGTTCCGGCAGGGTCAATGAGCAGTTCTTC	CASSGSGRVNEQFF
few	TRBJ2-1	TRBV5-1	NA	TGCGCCAGCAGGGCCGGGACCGATCTACTAAGCTCCTACAATGAGCAGTTCTTC	CASRAGTDLLSSYNEQFF
many	TRBJ2-7	TRBV20-1	TRBD2	TGCAGTGCTAGGACTAGCGGGAGTTACGAGCAGTACTTC	CSARTSGSYEQYF
many	TRBJ2-3	TRBV10-3	NA	TGTGCCATCAGTGGGGCAGATACGCAGTATTTT	CAISGADTQYF
many	TRBJ2-5	TRBV10-3	TRBD1	TGTGCCATTGGGACAGGGTACCAAGAGACCCAGTACTTC	CAIGTGYQETQYF
NA	TRBJ1-2	TRBV5-6	NA	TGTGCCAGCAGCTTGGGGACTTTCGGGCAGGGAGGCGGCTACACCTTC	CASSLGTFGQGGGYTF
many	TRBJ1-2	TRBV29-1	NA	TGCAGCGCCACAACGTCGGCAGCTAACTATGGCTACACCTTC	CSATTSAANYGYTF
many	TRBJ2-2	TRBV7-9	TRBD1	TGTGCCAGCAGCTACGGGACAGGGCCCTCCACCGGGGAGCTGTTTTTT	CASSYGTGPSTGELFF
many	TRBJ2-3	TRBV6-6	NA	TGTGCCAGCAGATCCTCGACAGCCACAGATACGCAGTATTTT	CASRSSTATDTQYF
many	TRBJ1-2	TRBV11-2	NA	TGTGCCAGCAGCCGACTGGGGCGCGATGTCTATGGCTACACCTTC	CASSRLGRDVYGYTF
NA	TRBJ2-5	TRBV29-1	NA	TGCAGCGTCGGGACGGCCCAAGAGACCCAGTACTTC	CSVGTAQETQYF
NA	TRBJ1-2	TRBV10-3	TRBD1	TGTGCCATCAGTGAGGAACAGGGGGCTAGTTATGGCTACACCTTC	CAISEEQGASYGYTF
NA	TRBJ1-2	TRBV29-1	NA	TGCAGCGTCCAACGAGAGGGATCCGCCGCCTTC	CSVQREGSAAF